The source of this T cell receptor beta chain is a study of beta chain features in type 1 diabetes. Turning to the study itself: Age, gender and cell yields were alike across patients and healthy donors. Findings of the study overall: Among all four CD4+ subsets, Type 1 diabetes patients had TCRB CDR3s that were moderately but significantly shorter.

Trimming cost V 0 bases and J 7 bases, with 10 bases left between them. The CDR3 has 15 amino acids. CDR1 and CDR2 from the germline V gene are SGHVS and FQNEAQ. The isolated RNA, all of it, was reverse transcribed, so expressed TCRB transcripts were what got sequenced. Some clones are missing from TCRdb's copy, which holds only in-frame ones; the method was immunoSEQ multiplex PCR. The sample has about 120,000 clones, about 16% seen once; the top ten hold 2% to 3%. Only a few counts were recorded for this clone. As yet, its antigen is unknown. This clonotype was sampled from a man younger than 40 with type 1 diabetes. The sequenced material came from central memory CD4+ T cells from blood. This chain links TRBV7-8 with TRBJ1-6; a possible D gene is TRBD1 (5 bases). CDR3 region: CASSLALGGNSPLHF. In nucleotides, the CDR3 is TGTGCCAGCAGCTTAGCGTTGGGGGGGAATTCACCCCTCCACTTT.